The following is a TCR beta chain sequence with its context. This receptor's antigen is unknown. Per-base qualities were not stored, and no clone one base away is much larger. The germline V gene supplies CDR1 SGHRS and CDR2 YFSETQ. The CDR3 numbers 16 residues from cysteine through phenylalanine. Solely the CDR3 DNA is kept, with 48 bases framed from the first base. V loses 0 bases at its end and J loses 1 base; junction bases beyond the gene matches: 4. These data originate in a study of technical replicates of blood from a few donors (TCRdb year 2017). The library relied on the immunoSEQ multiplex PCR assay. TCRdb obtained this table from immuneACCESS and retained in-frame rearrangements with V and J assigned. These tables miss some clones; where compared with another copy, unresolved V genes account for less than half of the shortfall, and the remainder is unexplained. The sample table holds around 72,000 clones, of which 95% to 98% were seen once. Of the sample, approximately 0.2% falls within the top ten clones.

The sequence came from a human donor in good health. Sequencing was performed on T cells isolated from PBMCs. The V and J genes are TRBV5-1 and TRBJ2-1; TRBD2 aligns with 7 central bases. The nucleotides are TGCGCCAGCAGCTTGGCAGCTAGCGGATCCTACAATGAGCAGTTCTTC. This is translated as CASSLAASGSYNEQFF.